The entry that follows covers one T cell receptor (beta chain) sequence. What it binds is unknown. The sample comes from a study of Tregs in tolerant kidney transplant recipients. Study conclusions and caveats: Expanding Tregs on activated donor B cells appeared to best identify donor-specific TCRbeta clones.

The nonmyeloablative bone marrow transplants came from related graft donors, with transient mixed chimerism. Germline values: CDR1 MDHEN, CDR2 SYDVKM. The length of the CDR3 is 12 residues. Deletions cut 5 bases from V and 0 bases from J, with 5 bases between. Repertoires were generated with immunoSEQ multiplex PCR, while TCRdb's copy carries only in-frame clones and drops some. The table lists roughly 70,000 clones, about 87% of them singletons. V usage is TRBV28 and J usage is TRBJ2-7; D ambiguous. The specimen comprised CD4+ T cells from blood (PBMCs), sampled 6 months after the transplant. This TCR came from a human patient who received a combined kidney and bone marrow transplant. Some T cells could come from the graft donor. CDR3 protein: CASSPPSYEQYF. As DNA, the CDR3 is TGTGCCAGCAGTCCTCCCTCCTACGAGCAGTACTTC.